This entry concerns a single T cell receptor (beta chain). What antigen it recognizes has not been identified. Qualities for individual bases were not recorded, and no much larger clone is one base off. To prepare the library, 5' RACE was applied. Sequencing was performed on a NextSeq 500. The TCR library protocol attached unique molecular identifiers to individual cDNA molecules to correct for sequencing error and PCR bias. Both TCR alpha and beta chains were sequenced, and tight co-correlation was observed between alpha and beta sequence abundances in each sample. The paper's data handling went like this. Decombinator V4 was used to annotate the V gene, J gene and CDR3 of the TCR sequences. TCRs were defined as expanded if a significant change between any two time points was detected under a Poisson model with p below 0.0001. TCR abundances were normalised to the total number of TCRs sequenced per sample and expressed as counts per million. MAIT TCRs were defined by TRAV1-2 paired with TRAJ12, TRAJ20 or TRAJ33, and iNKT TCRs by TRAV10 paired with TRAJ18. VDJdb, accessed 1 November 2021, was searched for CMV, EBV and SARS-CoV-2 annotated TCRs, excluding TCRs annotated for multiple antigens. The raw public reads went through TCRdb reprocessing: fastp at Q25, MiXCR clone calling, in-frame beta chains kept. A single entry per CDR3 protein holds the most common genes and DNA from its merged rows. The V and J calls and clone size are TCRdb's, not the authors'. A total of some 55,000 distinct CDR3 sequences appear in this sample, roughly an eighth of them only once. About 2.5% of the sample belongs to the ten largest clones.

This entry comes from a study of early T cells in non-severe SARS-CoV-2 infection (dated by TCRdb to about 2021). Regarding the research as a whole: Because TCR sequencing was done on bulk RNA from unsorted whole blood, the alpha and beta chains could not be paired.

This was a case-control study nested in a cohort of healthcare workers in London, UK, who had nasopharyngeal swab PCR tests and blood samples taken every week. Between 23 and 31 March 2020, the week of the UK lockdown, healthcare workers were enrolled and then followed up weekly for as long as 16 weeks. V is cut back by 5 bases and J by 3 bases, with 7 bases in the junction unmatched. From the cysteine up to the phenylalanine, the CDR3 has a length of 14 residues. The read is trimmed to its CDR3 DNA, 42 bases read in frame from base 1. The germline V gene gives CDR1 as MGHRA and CDR2 as YSYEKL. General study outcomes and caveats: Matching against VDJdb was skewed toward anti-spike CD8 responses, likely underestimated virus-specific expansions, and missed private and CD4 specificities.

The sample consisted of whole blood, taken at baseline. This TCR was sampled from an adult who was a healthcare worker with PCR-confirmed SARS-CoV-2 infection or an uninfected control (not recorded which). The sequence links TRBV4-1 to TRBJ2-7; TRBD1 agrees with 7 junctional bases. Here is the DNA: TGCGCCAGCAGCTTACCGGGACAGTTCTACGAGCAGTACTTC. It translates to CASSLPGQFYEQYF.